A selection of T cell receptor beta chains follows, all from one sample in a study of molecular identifiers for immune sequencing clone quantification. MiXCR was run by TCRdb on the PCR reads, yielding one entry per CDR3 protein. The profile covers 40,000 to 45,000 distinct CDR3 sequences, with 19% appearing a single time and under 1.3% taken by the ten largest. What was sequenced was naive CD8+ T cells from blood, with Jurkat cell RNA spiked in. The receptors were gathered from a human donor in good health. Some libraries in this study had Jurkat cell RNA spiked in. The CDR3 runs from the conserved cysteine through the conserved F or W. The D gene is left open where the match is weak. Size tells how often a clone was seen (once, few, many) or the class of an expanded clone, and some rows leave it out.

d_call j_call clone_size v_call cdr3_nt cdr3_aa
TRBD1 TRBJ2-5 many TRBV4-1 TGCGCCAGCAGCCAAAGGACAGGGGGACCGGAGACCCAGTACTTC CASSQRTGGPETQYF
. TRBJ1-6 many TRBV7-9 TGTGCCAGCAGCCACGTCCTGGGACACGACGGGGAACATAATTCACCCCTCCACTTT CASSHVLGHDGEHNSPLHF
TRBD1 TRBJ1-2 many TRBV29-1 TGCAGCGTTGACGACGCAGGGGGTAACTATGGCTACACCTTC CSVDDAGGNYGYTF
TRBD1 TRBJ2-3 many TRBV30 TGTGCCTGGCTCAAAAGCCCGGGACAGCTCACAGATACGCAGTATTTT CAWLKSPGQLTDTQYF
. TRBJ2-5 . TRBV4-3 TGCGCCAGCAGCCAAGTATTAGGCGAGACCCAGTACTTC CASSQVLGETQYF
. TRBJ2-2 many TRBV6-6 TGTGCCAGCAGTTACCCCCTAAGTAGTCGCACCGGGGAGCTGTTTTTT CASSYPLSSRTGELFF
TRBD1 TRBJ1-6 many TRBV28 TGTGCCAGCACGGACAGGAAGAACTATAATTCACCCCTCCACTTT CASTDRKNYNSPLHF
TRBD1 TRBJ1-1 many TRBV29-1 TGCAGCGTTGTGGAAGGGGGCTACGCTTTCTTT CSVVEGGYAFF
. TRBJ1-2 once TRBV2 TGTGCCAACCAACAAAAGGGCCCTAACTATGACTACACCTTC CANQQKGPNYDYTF
TRBD1 TRBJ2-2 many TRBV13 TGTGCCAGCAGCAAACAGGGGGCAAACACCGGGGAGCTGTTTTTT CASSKQGANTGELFF
. TRBJ1-6 many TRBV4-3 TGCGCCAGCAGCCAAAACCAGGGCCACTCACCAAATTCACCCCTCCACTTT CASSQNQGHSPNSPLHF
TRBD2 TRBJ2-2 many TRBV11-2 TGTGCCAGCAGCCCCACCCTTATAGCGGGGGGATACACCGGGGAGCTGTTTTTT CASSPTLIAGGYTGELFF
TRBD2 TRBJ2-3 many TRBV4-3 TGCGCCAGCAGCCAAGATACTAGCGGGAGTACAGATACGCAGTATTTT CASSQDTSGSTDTQYF
TRBD1 TRBJ2-3 many TRBV12-3/TRBV12-4 TGTGCCAGCAGTCCCCGGGACAGGGCGGGCACAGATACGCAGTATTTT CASSPRDRAGTDTQYF
. TRBJ1-1 many TRBV14 TGTGCCAGCAGCTTAAGGGAAGGGCGGAGGGACACTGAAGCTTTCTTT CASSLREGRRDTEAFF
. TRBJ2-3 many TRBV10-2 TGCGCCAGCAGTGAGCCCCTTTACGGCCTCACAGATACGCAGTATTTT CASSEPLYGLTDTQYF
TRBD2 TRBJ2-1 . TRBV5-1 TGCGCCAGCAGCTTGACTAGCGGGAGGGCCTTGTCCTACAATGAGCAGTTCTTC CASSLTSGRALSYNEQFF
. TRBJ1-2 once TRBV7-2 TGTGCCAGCAGCTTAGTACAGGGCTTGGTCTATGGCTACACCTTC CASSLVQGLVYGYTF
. TRBJ1-2 many TRBV29-1 TGCAGCGTTATGGCGGGAACTCCGGGCTACACCTTC CSVMAGTPGYTF
TRBD1 TRBJ2-1 . TRBV7-9 TGTGCCAGCAGCTCGCTTACATGGGACAGGGGATACAATGAGCAGTTCTTC CASSSLTWDRGYNEQFF
. TRBJ2-7 . TRBV30 TGTGCCTGGAGTGTACCAGGTATTTCTTACGAGCAGTACTTC CAWSVPGISYEQYF
TRBD1 TRBJ2-7 many TRBV6-2/TRBV6-3 TGTGCCAGCAGGTCCCGGGACAGGGGATACTCCTACGAGCAGTACTTC CASRSRDRGYSYEQYF
. TRBJ1-5 many TRBV19 TGTGCCAGTAGGATGGGGGGTCAGCCCCAGCATTTT CASRMGGQPQHF
. TRBJ2-7 many TRBV20-1 TGCAGTGCTAGAGAGCCTTCGCTCTACGAGCAGTACTTC CSAREPSLYEQYF
. TRBJ1-5 many TRBV10-3 TGTGCCATCAGTGAGTCTCCAGGGGGCAATCAGCCCCAGCATTTT CAISESPGGNQPQHF